Listed below are T cell receptor beta chains from one sample, sequenced in a study of OX40 agonist ivuxolimab in advanced cancers. Measured with immunoSEQ multiplex PCR; TCRdb has only the in-frame clones, and not every one. The repertoire holds about 31,000 clones, with over 90% as singletons. The starting material was CD4+ or CD8+ T cells sorted from blood, obtained in a trial of the OX40 agonist ivuxolimab. These receptors came from an adult with an advanced solid tumor such as melanoma, head and neck, liver or kidney cancer. Both conserved end residues are part of each CDR3. A D gene is named only where the DNA matches it firmly. Only part of the rows carry a size: once, few, many, or a class if the clone is expanded.

TRBD1 | TRBJ2-1 | NA | TRBV28 | CASNRGQYNEQFF | TGTGCCAGCAATCGGGGACAGTACAATGAGCAGTTCTTC
NA | TRBJ1-6 | NA | TRBV6-6 | CASSPGVWDNSPLHF | TGTGCCAGCAGTCCGGGGGTCTGGGATAATTCACCCCTCCACTTT
TRBD2 | TRBJ2-2 | NA | TRBV27 | CASRGLAGGAEMVNTGELFF | TGTGCCAGCAGGGGACTAGCGGGAGGGGCTGAAATGGTGAACACCGGGGAGCTGTTTTTT
NA | TRBJ2-6 | NA | TRBV7-8 | CASSLAVYGANVLTF | TGTGCCAGCAGCTTAGCAGTGTATGGGGCCAACGTCCTGACTTTC
TRBD1 | TRBJ2-3 | NA | TRBV29-1 | CSMYGTEALDTQYF | TGCAGCATGTACGGGACAGAAGCGCTAGATACGCAGTATTTT
TRBD2 | TRBJ2-7 | NA | TRBV29-1 | CSVGTSASSYEQYF | TGCAGCGTCGGTACTAGCGCTAGCTCCTACGAGCAGTACTTC
NA | TRBJ2-7 | NA | TRBV9 | CASSVEPDLRYEQYF | TGTGCCAGCAGCGTGGAGCCCGATCTTCGCTACGAGCAGTACTTC
NA | TRBJ1-1 | few | TRBV11-2 | CASSLHGVSTEAFF | TGTGCCAGCAGCTTACATGGGGTGAGCACTGAAGCTTTCTTT
NA | TRBJ2-7 | NA | TRBV7-2 | CASSFGGAREQYF | TGTGCCAGCAGCTTTGGGGGAGCTCGGGAGCAGTACTTC
NA | TRBJ1-1 | NA | TRBV27 | CASSLRLSGALRLEAFF | TGTGCCAGCAGTTTAAGGCTTAGTGGGGCGTTGAGATTAGAAGCTTTCTTT
NA | TRBJ1-4 | NA | TRBV4-1 | CASSLDTSTNEKLFF | TGCGCCAGCAGTCTTGACACCTCAACTAATGAAAAACTGTTTTTT
NA | TRBJ1-1 | NA | TRBV19 | CASSIQNGANTEAFF | TGTGCCAGTAGTATTCAAAACGGGGCGAACACTGAAGCTTTCTTT
NA | TRBJ2-7 | NA | TRBV6-6 | CASTIRGDSYEQYF | TGTGCCAGCACCATAAGGGGGGATTCCTACGAGCAGTACTTC
NA | TRBJ1-1 | NA | TRBV9 | CASSVEGGTNTEAFF | TGTGCCAGCAGCGTAGAAGGGGGGACAAACACTGAAGCTTTCTTT
TRBD2 | TRBJ2-1 | NA | TRBV29-1 | CSASTSGSYNEQFF | TGCAGCGCTTCTACTAGCGGGAGTTACAATGAGCAGTTCTTC
TRBD2 | TRBJ2-7 | NA | TRBV19 | CASSTHSGSYEQYF | TGTGCCAGTAGTACACATAGCGGGAGCTACGAGCAGTACTTC
NA | TRBJ2-1 | NA | TRBV5-1 | CASSSADYYNEQFF | TGCGCCAGCAGCTCGGCCGACTATTACAATGAGCAGTTCTTC
NA | TRBJ2-3 | NA | TRBV7-9 | CASSSVGGLTDTQYF | TGTGCCAGCAGCTCCGTCGGGGGGCTCACAGATACGCAGTATTTT
TRBD2 | TRBJ2-7 | NA | TRBV7-6 | CASSFNSGGESYEQYF | TGTGCCAGCAGCTTTAATAGCGGGGGTGAGTCCTACGAGCAGTACTTC
TRBD1 | TRBJ1-1 | once | TRBV7-2 | CASSPGTGETEAFF | TGTGCCAGCAGCCCCGGGACAGGGGAGACTGAAGCTTTCTTT
NA | TRBJ2-7 | NA | TRBV13 | CASSLGYEQYF | TGTGCCAGCAGCTTGGGGTACGAGCAGTACTTC
TRBD1 | TRBJ2-5 | NA | TRBV10-3 | CAISEVGDSQETQYF | TGTGCCATCAGTGAGGTGGGGGACAGTCAAGAGACCCAGTACTTC
NA | TRBJ2-1 | NA | TRBV9 | CASSATEAEQFF | TGTGCCAGCAGCGCGACGGAGGCTGAGCAGTTCTTC
TRBD1 | TRBJ1-2 | once | TRBV11-2 | CASSFRTGGSYGYTF | TGTGCCAGCAGCTTCCGGACAGGGGGATCCTATGGCTACACCTTC
NA | TRBJ1-6 | NA | TRBV25-1 | CASSDLGDSPLHF | TGTGCCAGCAGTGACTTGGGGGATTCACCCCTCCACTTT
NA | TRBJ1-1 | NA | TRBV6-5 | CASSYGGNMNTEAFF | TGTGCCAGCAGTTACGGCGGGAATATGAACACTGAAGCTTTCTTT
NA | TRBJ2-7 | NA | TRBV7-8 | CASSLGSFSSYEQYF | TGTGCCAGCAGCTTGGGGTCCTTCAGCTCCTACGAGCAGTACTTC
NA | TRBJ2-2 | NA | TRBV25-1 | CASSEAPGMNTGELFF | TGTGCCAGCAGTGAAGCGCCGGGAATGAACACCGGGGAGCTGTTTTTT
NA | TRBJ1-2 | NA | TRBV28 | CASITTGIGYGYTF | TGTGCCAGCATCACAACAGGGATCGGATATGGCTACACCTTC
NA | TRBJ2-7 | NA | TRBV5-1 | CASSPYSGPVYEQYF | TGCGCCAGCAGCCCCTACAGCGGTCCCGTCTACGAGCAGTACTTC
TRBD2 | TRBJ2-3 | NA | TRBV9 | CASNPSGGTGTQYF | TGTGCCAGCAACCCTAGCGGGGGCACCGGCACGCAGTATTTT
TRBD1 | TRBJ1-2 | NA | TRBV4-1 | CASSPSDGTADGYTF | TGCGCCAGCAGCCCATCAGATGGGACAGCCGATGGCTACACCTTC
NA | TRBJ2-4 | NA | TRBV7-9 | CASSLSLRSDIQYF | TGTGCCAGCAGCTTATCTTTAAGGTCGGACATTCAGTACTTC
TRBD2 | TRBJ2-2 | NA | TRBV7-9 | CASSLAGGSPRELFF | TGTGCCAGCAGCCTAGCGGGAGGATCACCGAGGGAGCTGTTTTTT
TRBD1 | TRBJ1-2 | NA | TRBV29-1 | CSVEVATGLGYTF | TGCAGCGTTGAGGTCGCGACAGGGCTTGGCTACACCTTC
NA | TRBJ2-7 | NA | TRBV5-6 | CASQGASDEQYF | TGTGCCAGTCAAGGGGCTTCTGACGAGCAGTACTTC
NA | TRBJ1-1 | NA | TRBV30 | CAWTEPGPTEAFF | TGTGCCTGGACCGAACCGGGGCCCACTGAAGCTTTCTTT
NA | TRBJ2-7 | NA | TRBV19 | CATRPRNLEAYEQYF | TGTGCCACGCGCCCCCGCAACCTCGAAGCCTACGAGCAGTACTTC
NA | TRBJ2-3 | NA | TRBV4-1 | CASSQSRGAYDTQYF | TGCGCCAGCAGCCAGTCGCGAGGGGCCTACGATACGCAGTATTTT
NA | TRBJ2-7 | NA | TRBV6-5 | CASSYGPRASSYEQYF | TGTGCCAGCAGTTACGGGCCTCGGGCCAGCTCCTACGAGCAGTACTTC
TRBD1 | TRBJ1-3 | NA | TRBV27 | CASSASGQRYSGNTIYF | TGTGCCAGCAGTGCGTCGGGACAGCGCTACTCTGGAAACACCATATATTTT
NA | TRBJ2-7 | NA | TRBV5-4 | CASSLGESYEQYF | TGTGCCAGCAGCTTGGGGGAATCCTACGAGCAGTACTTC
TRBD2 | TRBJ2-7 | NA | TRBV7-3 | CASSRTSGSDYEQYF | TGTGCCAGCAGCCGAACTAGCGGGAGTGACTACGAGCAGTACTTC
TRBD2 | TRBJ2-2 | NA | TRBV27 | CASKTSGGARPTGELFF | TGTGCCAGCAAAACTAGCGGGGGGGCCCGCCCCACCGGGGAGCTGTTTTTT
NA | TRBJ1-6 | once | TRBV13 | CASSFSGDSYNSPLHF | TGTGCCAGCAGCTTTTCAGGCGACTCCTATAATTCACCCCTCCACTTT
TRBD1 | TRBJ1-1 | once | TRBV28 | CAATGTMNTEAFF | TGTGCCGCGACAGGGACGATGAACACTGAAGCTTTCTTT
NA | TRBJ2-5 | NA | TRBV18 | CASSTPDWRGGHLQETQYF | TGTGCCAGCTCAACCCCGGACTGGCGCGGGGGCCACCTCCAAGAGACCCAGTACTTC
TRBD2 | TRBJ2-7 | NA | TRBV2 | CASRGTSGGLEQYF | TGTGCCAGCAGGGGGACTAGCGGGGGCCTCGAGCAGTACTTC